This note documents a single T cell receptor beta chain sequence. Donors gave ten milliliters of peripheral blood apiece. The record originates from a study of blood T cells in healthy people across ages. A second PCR of about 6 to 11 cycles used a sample-barcoded 5' primer and a J-beta primer mix. A single record per CDR3 protein comes from TCRdb applying MiXCR to the 5' RACE reads. The sample yields more than 1,400,000 distinct CDR3 sequences, roughly 45% seen once. The sequencing sample was made of blood. This receptor was taken from a woman younger than 30 in good health.

The CDR3 sequence: CSASRKGLLPPEQYF. CDR3 bases: TGCAGTGCTAGCCGAAAAGGCCTACTCCCCCCGGAGCAGTACTTC. V usage is TRBV20-1 and J usage is TRBJ2-5; D not certain. The V gene's germline CDR1 is DFQATT and CDR2 SNEGSKA (reference sequence). Trimming took off 3 bases at V and 11 bases at J, with 25 bases between the two ends. The CDR3 consists of 15 residues.